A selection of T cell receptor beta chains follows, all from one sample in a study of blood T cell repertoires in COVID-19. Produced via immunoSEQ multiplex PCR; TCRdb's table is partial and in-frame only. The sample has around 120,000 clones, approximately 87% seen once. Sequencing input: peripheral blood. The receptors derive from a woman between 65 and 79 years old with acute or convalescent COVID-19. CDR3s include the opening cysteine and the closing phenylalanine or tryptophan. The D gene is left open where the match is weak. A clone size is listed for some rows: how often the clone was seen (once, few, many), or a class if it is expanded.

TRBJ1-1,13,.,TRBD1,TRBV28,CAGRTGPNTEAFF,TGTGCCGGCCGGACAGGGCCGAACACTGAAGCTTTCTTT
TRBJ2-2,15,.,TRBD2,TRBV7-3,CASSLTSGAGGELFF,TGTGCCAGCAGCTTGACTAGCGGGGCGGGCGGGGAGCTGTTTTTT
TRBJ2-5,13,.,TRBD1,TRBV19,CASQTGGGETQYF,TGTGCCAGTCAAACAGGGGGCGGAGAGACCCAGTACTTC
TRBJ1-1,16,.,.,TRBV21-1,CASSKVDSQPHNEAFF,TGTGCCAGCAGCAAAGTAGACAGCCAACCGCATAACGAAGCTTTCTTT
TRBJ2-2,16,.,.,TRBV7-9,CASSLGRGPNTGELFF,TGTGCCAGCAGCTTAGGACGAGGGCCGAACACCGGGGAGCTGTTTTTT
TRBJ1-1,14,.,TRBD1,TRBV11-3,CASRDTGGNTEAFF,TGTGCCAGCAGGGATACAGGGGGAAACACTGAAGCTTTCTTT
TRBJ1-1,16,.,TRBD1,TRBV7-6,CASSLTGTAMNTEAFF,TGTGCCAGCAGCCTCACCGGGACAGCTATGAACACTGAAGCTTTCTTT
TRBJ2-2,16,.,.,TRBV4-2,CASSQDWGANTGELFF,TGTGCCAGCAGCCAAGATTGGGGCGCGAACACCGGGGAGCTGTTTTTT
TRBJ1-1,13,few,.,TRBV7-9,CASSPYPKYEAFF,TGTGCCAGCAGCCCCTACCCGAAATATGAAGCTTTCTTT
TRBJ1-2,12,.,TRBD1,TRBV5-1,CASSPDRDGYTF,TGCGCCAGCAGCCCGGACAGGGATGGCTACACCTTC
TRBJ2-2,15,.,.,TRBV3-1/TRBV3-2,CASSQERSNTGELFF,TGTGCCAGCAGCCAAGAGCGGTCAAACACCGGGGAGCTGTTTTTT
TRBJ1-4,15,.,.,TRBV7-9,CASSLGLHLNEKLFF,TGTGCCAGCAGCTTAGGTTTACATCTTAATGAAAAACTGTTTTTT
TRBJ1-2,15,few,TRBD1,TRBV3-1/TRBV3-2,CASSSPGGSGYGYTF,TGTGCCAGCAGCTCTCCAGGGGGTTCGGGCTATGGCTACACCTTC
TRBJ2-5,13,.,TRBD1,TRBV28,CASSGDSQETQYF,TGTGCCAGCAGTGGGGACAGCCAAGAGACCCAGTACTTC
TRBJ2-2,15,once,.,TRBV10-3,CAISDRTSNTGELFF,TGTGCCATCAGTGACCGGACATCGAACACCGGGGAGCTGTTTTTT
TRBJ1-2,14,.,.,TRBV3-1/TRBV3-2,CASSLQRLHYGYTF,TGTGCCAGCAGCCTACAGAGACTACACTATGGCTACACCTTC
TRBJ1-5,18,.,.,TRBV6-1,CASSEVDSWWGSNQPQHF,TGTGCCAGCAGTGAAGTGGACAGTTGGTGGGGGAGCAATCAGCCCCAGCATTTT
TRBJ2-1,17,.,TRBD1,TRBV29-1,CSVVRRVSGTGGDEQFF,TGCAGCGTTGTCCGCCGAGTATCCGGGACAGGGGGCGATGAGCAGTTCTTC
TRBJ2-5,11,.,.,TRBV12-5,CASGGGETQYF,TGTGCTAGTGGGGGCGGGGAGACCCAGTACTTC
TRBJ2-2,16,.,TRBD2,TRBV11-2,CASSSTSGGASGELFF,TGTGCCAGCAGCTCCACTAGCGGGGGGGCCTCGGGGGAGCTGTTTTTT
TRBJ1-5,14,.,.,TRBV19,CASSTQGSNQPQHF,TGTGCCAGTAGTACTCAGGGGAGCAATCAGCCCCAGCATTTT
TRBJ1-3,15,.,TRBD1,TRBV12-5,CASGTTGASGNTIYF,TGTGCTAGTGGTACCACAGGGGCCTCCGGAAACACCATATATTTT
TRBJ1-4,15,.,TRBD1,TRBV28,CASSLGQGLNEKLFF,TGTGCCAGCAGTTTGGGACAGGGACTTAATGAAAAACTGTTTTTT
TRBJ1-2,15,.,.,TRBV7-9,CASSLEGLQYYGYTF,TGTGCCAGCAGCTTAGAGGGACTCCAATACTATGGCTACACCTTC
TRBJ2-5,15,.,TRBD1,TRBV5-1,CASSYLTGRQETQYF,TGCGCCAGCAGCTATCTGACAGGGCGGCAAGAGACCCAGTACTTC
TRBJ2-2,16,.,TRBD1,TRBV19,CASSTPGQANTGELFF,TGTGCCAGTAGTACCCCGGGACAGGCCAACACCGGGGAGCTGTTTTTT
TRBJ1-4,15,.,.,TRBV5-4,CASSQEGPPGEKLFF,TGTGCCAGCAGCCAGGAGGGCCCACCGGGGGAAAAACTGTTTTTT
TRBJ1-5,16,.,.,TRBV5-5,CASSLWLPYSNQPQHF,TGTGCCAGCAGCTTGTGGCTGCCGTATAGCAATCAGCCCCAGCATTTT
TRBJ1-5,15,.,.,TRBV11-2,CASSLEFGGDQPQHF,TGTGCCAGCAGCTTAGAGTTCGGGGGAGACCAGCCCCAGCATTTT
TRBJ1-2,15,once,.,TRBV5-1,CASSLAPISNYGYTF,TGCGCCAGCAGCTTGGCACCTATATCTAACTATGGCTACACCTTC
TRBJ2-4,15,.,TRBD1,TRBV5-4,CASSRATGAKNIQYF,TGTGCCAGCAGCCGAGCGACAGGGGCCAAAAACATTCAGTACTTC
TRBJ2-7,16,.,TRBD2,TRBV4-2,CASSSTSGGNHYEQYF,TGTGCCAGCAGCTCTACTAGCGGGGGGAACCACTACGAGCAGTACTTC
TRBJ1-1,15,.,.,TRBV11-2,CASSLDQGRGTEAFF,TGTGCCAGCAGCTTAGACCAGGGTAGAGGCACTGAAGCTTTCTTT
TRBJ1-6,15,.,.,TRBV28,CASSSPLQGVSPLHF,TGTGCCAGCAGTTCCCCCTTACAGGGAGTGTCACCCCTCCACTTT
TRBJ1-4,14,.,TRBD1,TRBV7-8,CASSPQGSNEKLFF,TGTGCCAGCAGCCCACAGGGGAGTAATGAAAAACTGTTTTTT
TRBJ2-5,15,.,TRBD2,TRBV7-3,CASSLRSSGGETQYF,TGTGCCAGCAGCTTAAGGTCTAGCGGGGGCGAGACCCAGTACTTC
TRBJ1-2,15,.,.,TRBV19,CASSIAAQQNYGYTF,TGTGCCAGTAGTATCGCCGCACAGCAAAACTATGGCTACACCTTC
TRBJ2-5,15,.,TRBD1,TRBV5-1,CASRFRQGVGETQYF,TGCGCCAGCAGGTTTCGACAGGGGGTGGGAGAGACCCAGTACTTC
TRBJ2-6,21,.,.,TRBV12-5,CASGLVLVGGQILSGANVLTF,TGTGCTAGTGGTTTGGTACTTGTCGGGGGACAGATCCTCTCTGGGGCCAACGTCCTGACTTTC
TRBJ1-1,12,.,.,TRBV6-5,CASGISRAEAFF,TGTGCCAGCGGGATATCGAGGGCTGAAGCTTTCTTT
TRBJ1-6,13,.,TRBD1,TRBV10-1,CASSPDRDSPLHF,TGCGCCAGCAGTCCGGACAGGGACTCACCCCTCCACTTT
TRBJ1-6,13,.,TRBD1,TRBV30,CAWALQGGSPLHF,TGTGCCTGGGCTCTACAGGGGGGGTCACCCCTCCACTTT
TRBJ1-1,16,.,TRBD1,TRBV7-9,CASSSNTGAQGTEAFF,TGTGCCAGCAGCTCTAATACAGGGGCCCAGGGCACTGAAGCTTTCTTT
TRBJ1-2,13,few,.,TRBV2,CASSGQSNYGYTF,TGTGCCAGCAGTGGACAGTCTAACTATGGCTACACCTTC
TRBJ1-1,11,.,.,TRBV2,CASKSDTEAFF,TGTGCCAGCAAATCGGACACTGAAGCTTTCTTT
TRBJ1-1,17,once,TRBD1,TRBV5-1,CASSLEAGGNSNTEAFF,TGCGCCAGCAGCTTGGAGGCAGGGGGCAATTCGAACACTGAAGCTTTCTTT
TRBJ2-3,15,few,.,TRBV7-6,CASSLRDQRPDTQYF,TGTGCCAGCAGCTTAAGAGATCAGCGACCAGATACGCAGTATTTT
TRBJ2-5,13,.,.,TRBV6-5,CASTREVMETQYF,TGTGCCAGCACTAGAGAAGTTATGGAGACCCAGTACTTC
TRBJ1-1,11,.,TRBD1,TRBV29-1,CSVRTGGEAFF,TGCAGCGTTCGGACAGGGGGAGAAGCTTTCTTT
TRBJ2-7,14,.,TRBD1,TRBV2,CASSTGTGTGEQYF,TGTGCCAGCAGCACCGGGACAGGGACGGGCGAGCAGTACTTC
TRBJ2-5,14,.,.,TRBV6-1,CASSEPGFQETQYF,TGTGCCAGCAGTGAACCGGGGTTCCAAGAGACCCAGTACTTC
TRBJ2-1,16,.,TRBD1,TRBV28,CASSLWGTGTRSEQFF,TGTGCCAGCAGTTTATGGGGGACAGGGACGAGGAGCGAGCAGTTCTTC
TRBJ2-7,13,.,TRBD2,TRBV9,CASSVTSGFEQYF,TGTGCCAGCAGCGTAACTAGCGGTTTCGAGCAGTACTTC
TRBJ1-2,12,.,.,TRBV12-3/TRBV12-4,CASSSDSYGYTF,TGTGCCAGCAGTTCCGACAGCTATGGCTACACCTTC
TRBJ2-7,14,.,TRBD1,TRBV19,CASTQVGTGLCLYF,TGTGCCAGTACCCAAGTAGGGACAGGGTTGTGTTTGTACTTC
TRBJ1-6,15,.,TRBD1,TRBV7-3,CASSLFGQGGSPLHF,TGTGCCAGCAGCTTATTTGGACAGGGTGGCTCACCCCTCCACTTT
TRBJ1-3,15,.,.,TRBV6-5,CASRADSSSGNTIYF,TGTGCCAGCAGAGCGGACAGTTCCTCTGGAAACACCATATATTTT
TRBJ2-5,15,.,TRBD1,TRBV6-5,CASSYTAQGAGTQYF,TGTGCCAGCAGTTACACAGCACAGGGGGCCGGGACCCAGTACTTC
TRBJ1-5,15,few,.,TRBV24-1,CATSDLRQGNQPQHF,TGTGCCACCAGTGATTTGCGACAGGGCAATCAGCCCCAGCATTTT